By share, the clone carrying this TCR beta chain counts as medium-sized. Profiling relied on immunoSEQ multiplex PCR, and the TCRdb table lists in-frame clones only, not all of them. The sample contains under 20,000 clones, roughly 59% of which appear only once. The sample is drawn from a study of sequential checkpoint blockade in melanoma. Across the whole study: Arm A got nivolumab then ipilimumab; arm B the reverse, 1:1. After both sequences, patients received maintenance nivolumab.

Treatment indicated: randomized to nivolumab then ipilimumab (arm A) or the reverse (arm B). DNA-damaging chemotherapy had not been given to any patient beforehand. PBMC sorting kept live CD3+CD8+ cells without CD19 or CD56. CDR3 length: 15 amino acids. Trimming took off 0 bases at V and 7 bases at J, with 11 bases between the two ends. In germline, CDR1 is SGDLS, CDR2 YYNGEE. The receptor's source is a human donor with melanoma. Sequences were derived from CD8+ T cells sorted from blood (inferred from file names), sampled from a patient given nivolumab and ipilimumab in sequence. The rearrangement joins TRBV9 to TRBJ1-6; D unclear. The CDR3 DNA is TGTGCCAGCAGCGTAGATGCGGAAGGAAATTCACCCCTCCACTTT. As protein: CASSVDAEGNSPLHF.